This is a list of T cell receptor beta chains from one sample in a study of blood T cell repertoires in COVID-19. This table comes from immunoSEQ multiplex PCR, and its TCRdb copy is limited to in-frame clones, with some not included. The sample contains 200,000 to 250,000 clones, 70% to 90% of which appear only once. The sequencing sample was made of peripheral blood. These TCRs come from a man aged 35-49 years with acute or convalescent COVID-19. Both conserved end residues are part of each CDR3. Each record gives: CDR3 protein, CDR3 DNA, clone size, J gene, D gene, V gene. A D gene is named only where the DNA matches it firmly. Some rows have no size entry. The others give once, few or many, or a class for an expanded clone.

CDR3 protein: CSVENTGGFTEAFF
CDR3 DNA: TGCAGCGTTGAAAATACAGGGGGCTTCACTGAAGCTTTCTTT
clone size: -
J gene: TRBJ1-1
D gene: TRBD1
V gene: TRBV29-1

CDR3 protein: CASSVQGADETQYF
CDR3 DNA: TGTGCCAGCAGCGTACAAGGGGCGGACGAGACCCAGTACTTC
clone size: -
J gene: TRBJ2-5
D gene: -
V gene: TRBV9

CDR3 protein: CASRQGANTEAFF
CDR3 DNA: TGTGCCAGCAGACAGGGGGCGAACACTGAAGCTTTCTTT
clone size: -
J gene: TRBJ1-1
D gene: TRBD1
V gene: TRBV6-5

CDR3 protein: CASSLQGSREQYF
CDR3 DNA: TGCGCCAGCAGCTTGCAGGGGAGTCGCGAGCAGTACTTC
clone size: -
J gene: TRBJ2-7
D gene: -
V gene: TRBV5-1

CDR3 protein: CASSFPGRNTEAFF
CDR3 DNA: TGTGCCAGCAGCTTTCCCGGGAGGAACACTGAAGCTTTCTTT
clone size: few
J gene: TRBJ1-1
D gene: -
V gene: TRBV5-4

CDR3 protein: CASSLGTTVISF
CDR3 DNA: TGTGCCAGCAGCTTAGGGACAACCGTCATTTCCTTC
clone size: -
J gene: TRBJ1-2
D gene: -
V gene: TRBV7-9

CDR3 protein: CASSIWGPGNTIYF
CDR3 DNA: TGTGCCAGTAGTATTTGGGGCCCGGGAAACACCATATATTTT
clone size: -
J gene: TRBJ1-3
D gene: -
V gene: TRBV19

CDR3 protein: CASSSPGSGTNEQFF
CDR3 DNA: TGTGCCAGCAGTTCTCCCGGGTCCGGCACCAATGAGCAGTTCTTC
clone size: once
J gene: TRBJ2-1
D gene: -
V gene: TRBV28

CDR3 protein: CASRSGTGGLYSQPQHF
CDR3 DNA: TGTGCCAGCAGGTCCGGGACAGGGGGCTTGTACTCCCAGCCCCAGCATTTT
clone size: once
J gene: TRBJ1-5
D gene: TRBD1
V gene: TRBV28

CDR3 protein: CASSLVGGRYNEQFF
CDR3 DNA: TGCGCCAGCAGCTTGGTCGGGGGACGCTACAATGAGCAGTTCTTC
clone size: once
J gene: TRBJ2-1
D gene: -
V gene: TRBV5-1

CDR3 protein: CASRGRGYGNTIYF
CDR3 DNA: TGTGCCAGCAGGGGCCGGGGGTACGGAAACACCATATATTTT
clone size: -
J gene: TRBJ1-3
D gene: -
V gene: TRBV9

CDR3 protein: CASTGQAPNQPQHF
CDR3 DNA: TGTGCCAGCACCGGACAGGCGCCCAATCAGCCCCAGCATTTT
clone size: -
J gene: TRBJ1-5
D gene: TRBD1
V gene: TRBV2

CDR3 protein: CASRSSQGSGAEAFF
CDR3 DNA: TGTGCCAGCAGAAGTTCGCAGGGATCTGGGGCTGAAGCTTTCTTT
clone size: -
J gene: TRBJ1-1
D gene: -
V gene: TRBV2

CDR3 protein: CAWSPGPTYEQYF
CDR3 DNA: TGTGCCTGGAGTCCAGGCCCAACCTACGAGCAGTACTTC
clone size: -
J gene: TRBJ2-7
D gene: -
V gene: TRBV30

CDR3 protein: CASSYNNPNQPQHF
CDR3 DNA: TGTGCCAGCAGTTACAACAATCCTAATCAGCCCCAGCATTTT
clone size: -
J gene: TRBJ1-5
D gene: -
V gene: TRBV6-2/TRBV6-3

CDR3 protein: CASSVGERTGNTIYF
CDR3 DNA: TGTGCCAGCAGCGTAGGGGAGCGGACTGGAAACACCATATATTTT
clone size: -
J gene: TRBJ1-3
D gene: -
V gene: TRBV9

CDR3 protein: CASWDRDGKLFF
CDR3 DNA: TGTGCCAGCTGGGACAGGGACGGAAAACTGTTTTTT
clone size: -
J gene: TRBJ1-4
D gene: TRBD1
V gene: TRBV18

CDR3 protein: CASSPNRQGTSEQYF
CDR3 DNA: TGTGCCAGCAGCCCCAACCGACAGGGGACGAGTGAGCAGTACTTC
clone size: -
J gene: TRBJ2-7
D gene: TRBD1
V gene: TRBV7-6

CDR3 protein: CASQWGGGGYTF
CDR3 DNA: TGTGCCTCCCAATGGGGGGGCGGTGGCTACACCTTC
clone size: -
J gene: TRBJ1-2
D gene: -
V gene: TRBV10-3

CDR3 protein: CATSDTRVADTGELFF
CDR3 DNA: TGTGCCACCAGTGATACCCGGGTAGCGGACACCGGGGAGCTGTTTTTT
clone size: -
J gene: TRBJ2-2
D gene: -
V gene: TRBV24-1

CDR3 protein: CASSLSWAYGYTF
CDR3 DNA: TGTGCCAGCAGCCTATCATGGGCATATGGCTACACCTTC
clone size: -
J gene: TRBJ1-2
D gene: -
V gene: TRBV5-8

CDR3 protein: CASSSRGSSTDTQYF
CDR3 DNA: TGTGCCAGCAGCTCGCGCGGGTCTAGCACAGATACGCAGTATTTT
clone size: once
J gene: TRBJ2-3
D gene: -
V gene: TRBV4-2

CDR3 protein: CASSHGVWDTGELFF
CDR3 DNA: TGCGCCAGCAGTCACGGGGTTTGGGACACCGGGGAGCTGTTTTTT
clone size: -
J gene: TRBJ2-2
D gene: -
V gene: TRBV23-1

CDR3 protein: CASSIDRGGINTEAFF
CDR3 DNA: TGTGCCAGCAGCATAGACAGGGGGGGAATTAACACTGAAGCTTTCTTT
clone size: -
J gene: TRBJ1-1
D gene: TRBD1
V gene: TRBV7-9

CDR3 protein: CASSLNRFTEAFF
CDR3 DNA: TGTGCCAGCAGCTTAAACCGGTTCACTGAAGCTTTCTTT
clone size: -
J gene: TRBJ1-1
D gene: -
V gene: TRBV7-3

CDR3 protein: CASSARTDYEQYF
CDR3 DNA: TGTGCCAGCAGCGCCCGGACTGACTACGAGCAGTACTTC
clone size: -
J gene: TRBJ2-7
D gene: -
V gene: TRBV11-3

CDR3 protein: CASSLTTYSTDTQYF
CDR3 DNA: TGTGCCAGCAGCTTGACGACTTATAGCACAGATACGCAGTATTTT
clone size: -
J gene: TRBJ2-3
D gene: -
V gene: TRBV5-4

CDR3 protein: CASSEVEGQPQHF
CDR3 DNA: TGTGCCAGCAGTGAAGTTGAGGGTCAGCCCCAGCATTTT
clone size: -
J gene: TRBJ1-5
D gene: -
V gene: TRBV2

CDR3 protein: CASSPETGARPNSPLHF
CDR3 DNA: TGTGCCAGCAGCCCGGAGACAGGGGCGCGACCTAATTCACCCCTCCACTTT
clone size: once
J gene: TRBJ1-6
D gene: TRBD1
V gene: TRBV5-5

CDR3 protein: CASSLTGQGEGSPLHF
CDR3 DNA: TGTGCCAGCAGCTTAACGGGACAGGGGGAAGGATCACCCCTCCACTTT
clone size: -
J gene: TRBJ1-6
D gene: TRBD1
V gene: TRBV7-3

CDR3 protein: CASSLHTGTGIGYTF
CDR3 DNA: TGTGCCAGCAGCCTCCACACAGGGACAGGAATAGGCTACACCTTC
clone size: few
J gene: TRBJ1-2
D gene: TRBD1
V gene: TRBV7-6

CDR3 protein: CASSQAAGVYNEQFF
CDR3 DNA: TGTGCCAGCAGCCAAGCAGCGGGGGTCTACAATGAGCAGTTCTTC
clone size: -
J gene: TRBJ2-1
D gene: TRBD2
V gene: TRBV14

CDR3 protein: CASSQDGATGELFF
CDR3 DNA: TGCGCCAGCAGCCAAGATGGGGCCACCGGGGAGCTGTTTTTT
clone size: -
J gene: TRBJ2-2
D gene: -
V gene: TRBV4-3

CDR3 protein: CASSLIPGQGHNEQFF
CDR3 DNA: TGTGCCAGCAGTTTAATACCGGGACAGGGTCACAATGAGCAGTTCTTC
clone size: few
J gene: TRBJ2-1
D gene: TRBD1
V gene: TRBV28

CDR3 protein: CASSSPTRVGVEAFF
CDR3 DNA: TGTGCCAGCAGCTCGCCGACCCGGGTTGGTGTAGAAGCTTTCTTT
clone size: -
J gene: TRBJ1-1
D gene: -
V gene: TRBV7-2

CDR3 protein: CASSSRVGTEAFF
CDR3 DNA: TGTGCCAGCAGCTCTCGAGTCGGCACTGAAGCTTTCTTT
clone size: -
J gene: TRBJ1-1
D gene: -
V gene: TRBV7-3

CDR3 protein: CASSEDSATNEKLFF
CDR3 DNA: TGTGCCAGCAGCGAAGACAGTGCAACTAATGAAAAACTGTTTTTT
clone size: few
J gene: TRBJ1-4
D gene: -
V gene: TRBV7-6

CDR3 protein: CASSLAGGTANYGYTF
CDR3 DNA: TGTGCCAGCAGCTTGGCCGGGGGAACCGCTAACTATGGCTACACCTTC
clone size: -
J gene: TRBJ1-2
D gene: -
V gene: TRBV5-4

CDR3 protein: CASSRGTYNEQFF
CDR3 DNA: TGTGCCAGCTCCCGAGGGACTTACAATGAGCAGTTCTTC
clone size: -
J gene: TRBJ2-1
D gene: -
V gene: TRBV18

CDR3 protein: CASSRTSGGANTGELFF
CDR3 DNA: TGTGCCAGCAGCCGGACTAGCGGGGGTGCGAACACCGGGGAGCTGTTTTTT
clone size: few
J gene: TRBJ2-2
D gene: TRBD2
V gene: TRBV4-2

CDR3 protein: CASSPLTGINYGYTF
CDR3 DNA: TGTGCCAGCAGTCCGTTGACAGGGATTAACTATGGCTACACCTTC
clone size: -
J gene: TRBJ1-2
D gene: TRBD1
V gene: TRBV6-5

CDR3 protein: CASTPAGTGSYEQFF
CDR3 DNA: TGTGCCAGCACCCCTGCAGGGACAGGGAGTTATGAGCAGTTCTTC
clone size: -
J gene: TRBJ2-1
D gene: TRBD1
V gene: TRBV7-3

CDR3 protein: CASSLGLEGAQYF
CDR3 DNA: TGTGCCAGCAGTTTGGGACTAGAGGGGGCCCAGTACTTC
clone size: -
J gene: TRBJ2-5
D gene: TRBD2
V gene: TRBV2

CDR3 protein: CASSFTGGFYGYTF
CDR3 DNA: TGTGCCAGCAGCTTTACAGGAGGGTTCTATGGCTACACCTTC
clone size: -
J gene: TRBJ1-2
D gene: -
V gene: TRBV5-4

CDR3 protein: CASSDGAANYGYTF
CDR3 DNA: TGTGCCAGCAGCGATGGGGCAGCTAACTATGGCTACACCTTC
clone size: -
J gene: TRBJ1-2
D gene: -
V gene: TRBV9

CDR3 protein: CASRGLQPQHF
CDR3 DNA: TGTGCCAGCAGAGGACTACAGCCCCAGCATTTT
clone size: -
J gene: TRBJ1-5
D gene: -
V gene: TRBV6-5

CDR3 protein: CASSFGQIPPYEQYF
CDR3 DNA: TGCGCCAGCAGCTTCGGACAGATCCCTCCCTACGAGCAGTACTTC
clone size: -
J gene: TRBJ2-7
D gene: -
V gene: TRBV5-1

CDR3 protein: CASSGTGGARGNQPQHF
CDR3 DNA: TGTGCCAGCTCCGGGACAGGGGGCGCGAGGGGCAATCAGCCCCAGCATTTT
clone size: few
J gene: TRBJ1-5
D gene: TRBD1
V gene: TRBV27

CDR3 protein: CAWRPRGNTEAFF
CDR3 DNA: TGTGCCTGGAGACCTCGGGGGAACACTGAAGCTTTCTTT
clone size: -
J gene: TRBJ1-1
D gene: -
V gene: TRBV30

CDR3 protein: CASSEDRGWDYGYTF
CDR3 DNA: TGCGCCAGCAGCGAGGACAGGGGATGGGACTATGGCTACACCTTC
clone size: -
J gene: TRBJ1-2
D gene: TRBD1
V gene: TRBV5-1

CDR3 protein: CASSPGTGTNTIYF
CDR3 DNA: TGTGCCAGCTCACCGGGGACAGGGACTAACACCATATATTTT
clone size: -
J gene: TRBJ1-3
D gene: TRBD1
V gene: TRBV18